One and the same sample provided the 15 T cell receptor beta chains below, sequenced in a study of shared clonotypes between healthy human individuals. Profiling relied on immunoSEQ multiplex PCR, and the TCRdb table lists in-frame clones only, not all of them. The table includes over 2 million clones, over 85% detected once. Positive CCR7 selection of CD45RO-negative cells yielded the naive CD8 cells, and terminally differentiated effector memory CD45RA+ cells were excluded. The source material was naive CD8+ T cells sorted from blood. The source of these receptors is a man between 18 and 35 years old in good health.

V and J are TRBV7-7 and TRBJ1-4; D may be TRBD1 (5 bases). CDR1 SSHAT and CDR2 FNYEAQ come from the germline V gene (reference sequence). The CDR3 has 16 amino acids. CDR3: CAYTGTDIWEGEKLFF. CDR3 nucleotides: TGTGCTTATACCGGGACGGATATATGGGAGGGTGAAAAACTGTTTTTT. Variable domain in full (rest from reference TRBV7-7 and TRBJ1-4): GAGVSQSPRYKVTKRGQDVTLRCDPISSHATLYWYQQALGQGPEFLTYFNYEAQPDKSGLPSDRFSAERPEGSISTLTIQRTEQRDSAMYRCAYTGTDIWEGEKLFFGSGTQLSVL.

The rearrangement links TRBV6-6 to TRBJ2-1; 11 bases line up with TRBD2. Germline assignment: CDR1 MNHNY and CDR2 SVGAGI (reference sequence). Unmatched junction bases numbered 10, after V lost 4 bases and J lost 8 bases. The length of the CDR3 is 16 residues. The DNA of the CDR3 is TGTGCCAGCAGTTCCCTAATAGCGGGGGGGCCAGATGAGCAGTTCTTC. Translated, it gives CASSSLIAGGPDEQFF.

As concerns this clone: Other DNA sequences of this sample code for an identical CDR3. The chain joins TRBV4-3 to TRBJ1-1; 8 bases line up with TRBD1. The CDR3 contains 15 residues. The germline gives CDR1 LGHNA, CDR2 YSLEER. J was trimmed by 4 bases and V by 0 bases; bases with no gene match: 4. The CDR3 DNA sequence: TGCGCCAGCAGCCAAGATCGAACAGGGGGCACTGAAGCTTTCTTT. This translates into CASSQDRTGGTEAFF.

The chain has TRBV30 and TRBJ2-5; a weak D match, TRBD1 (5 bases). CDR3 length equals 15 residues. Looked up from germline, CDR1 is GTSNPN and CDR2 is SVGIG (reference sequence). V was cut by 2 bases and J by 1 base, with 14 bases left in between. The CDR3 nucleotides read TGTGCCTGGAGTTACGACAGTCTCTCCCAAGAGACCCAGTACTTC. This gives the protein CAWSYDSLSQETQYF.

The rearrangement joins TRBV27 to TRBJ2-7; 9 nucleotides agree with TRBD1. Germline CDR1 MNHEY, CDR2 SMNVEV (reference sequence). Trimming at V came to 3 bases and at J to 7 bases, leaving 7 bases not matched to a gene. This CDR3 spans 14 amino acids. The chain's CDR3 is CASSFGQGFWEQYF. In nucleotides, the CDR3 is TGTGCCAGCAGTTTCGGACAGGGGTTTTGGGAGCAGTACTTC.

The chain carries TRBV19 and TRBJ2-7; 10 bases line up with TRBD2. The V gene end was trimmed by 3 bases and the J gene end by 2 bases; junction bases not matched to a gene: 7. CDR3 length: 16 residues. CDR1 and CDR2 (germline): LNHDA, SQIVND (reference sequence). The CDR3 spells CASSMGLAGDPYEQYF. In DNA, the CDR3 is TGTGCCAGTAGTATGGGGCTAGCGGGAGACCCCTACGAGCAGTACTTC.

The chain recombines TRBV11-2 with TRBJ2-3; tentatively, D is TRBD2 (5 bases). CDR1 is SGHAT and CDR2 is FQNNGV in the germline V gene. Trimming took 5 bases from V and 3 from J, leaving 18 bases between them. The CDR3 runs 16 residues. The CDR3 sequence is CASSRSGGWFTDTQYF. In DNA, the CDR3 is TGTGCCAGCAGCCGATCGGGCGGGTGGTTTACAGATACGCAGTATTTT.

This chain uses TRBV27 with TRBJ2-1; D remains ambiguous. The germline V gene encodes CDR1 MNHEY and CDR2 SMNVEV (reference sequence). Between the trimmed V and J ends, which lost 6 bases and 1 base, there was a span of 10 bases. The CDR3 is 14 residues long. CDR3 loop: CASRTGPSYNEQFF. The CDR3 bases are TGTGCCAGCAGGACCGGGCCATCCTACAATGAGCAGTTCTTC.

J is TRBJ2-2 and V is TRBV5-6; weak D call: TRBD2 (6 bases). This CDR3 is 14 amino acids long. V lost 2 bases and J 10 bases, leaving 15 bases between the germline ends. Per germline, CDR1 SGHDT and CDR2 YYEEEE. The CDR3 DNA reads as TGTGCCAGCAGCTTTCGGGACTCTCGTGTGGAGCTGTTTTTT. Its protein is CASSFRDSRVELFF.

V is TRBV29-1 and J is TRBJ2-1; D tentatively reads TRBD1 or TRBD2 (5 bases each). Trimming took off 6 bases at V and 5 bases at J, with 17 bases between the two ends. CDR1 SQVTM and CDR2 ANQGSEA come from the germline V gene. The CDR3 has 14 residues. The CDR3 DNA sequence: TGCAGCGTCGGTCCGGGACGGACAAACAATGAGCAGTTCTTC. This translates into CSVGPGRTNNEQFF.

As for this clone: Other DNA sequences in the same sample also yield this CDR3. The genes are TRBV27 and TRBJ2-2, with D possibly TRBD1 on 6 matching bases. The germline gives CDR1 MNHEY, CDR2 SMNVEV (reference sequence). The CDR3 is 15 amino acids. Trimming removed 3 bases at V and 1 base at J, with 9 bases between. CDR3 residues: CASSFLQGNTGELFF. CDR3 nucleotides: TGTGCCAGCAGTTTTCTACAGGGGAACACCGGGGAGCTGTTTTTT.

Of note for this clone: At the DNA level, this CDR3 is encoded by other sequences in the same sample as well. This rearrangement joins TRBV5-4 to TRBJ2-5, with a weak D call TRBD1 (6 bases). Germline assignment: CDR1 SGHNT and CDR2 YYREEE (reference sequence). V was trimmed by 1 base and J by 2 bases, leaving 12 bases between them. This CDR3 region has 15 residues. For the CDR3, the DNA is TGTGCCAGCAGCTTGCGACGGGACACACAAGAGACCCAGTACTTC. Translating it yields CASSLRRDTQETQYF.

The chain links TRBV5-6 to TRBJ2-1; D perhaps matches TRBD2 (6 bases). With 3 bases removed from V and 6 bases from J, the gap between germline ends came to 10 bases. Germline CDR1 reads SGHDT; CDR2 reads YYEEEE. This CDR3 has 13 residues. This chain's CDR3 is CASSYGTANEQFF. CDR3 in DNA: TGTGCCAGCAGCTACGGGACTGCCAATGAGCAGTTCTTC.

The chain recombines TRBV27 with TRBJ2-7; D unclear. V lost 5 bases, J lost 6 bases, and 11 bases lay in between. CDR1 is MNHEY and CDR2 is SMNVEV in the germline V gene (reference sequence). The CDR3 is made up of 12 amino acids. The CDR3 DNA reads TGTGCCAGCAGTCTCCCTTCGAGCGAGCAGTACTTC. Translating gives CASSLPSSEQYF.

This rearrangement joins TRBV19 to TRBJ2-3; TRBD1 matches 8 bases. Germline loops: CDR1 LNHDA, CDR2 SQIVND (reference sequence). The CDR3 consists of 11 residues. V gave up 9 bases and J gave up 5 bases; unmatched junction bases: 1. The CDR3 bases are TGTGCCAGCGGGACAGGAGATACGCAGTATTTT. Its translation is CASGTGDTQYF. Variable domain in full (rest from reference TRBV19 and TRBJ2-3): DGGITQSPKYLFRKEGQNVTLSCEQNLNHDAMYWYRQDPGQGLRLIYYSQIVNDFQKGDIAEGYSVSREKKESFPLTVTSAQKNPTAFYLCASGTGDTQYFGPGTRLTVL.